These 29 T cell receptor beta chains originate from one sample sequenced in a study of a mutant IDH1 vaccine in newly diagnosed glioma (dated by TCRdb to about 2021). What this sample's time point label stands for: baseline, week 1 (first vaccination visit). The treatment or condition label, read with the paper, signifies: pre-vaccination baseline after standard-of-care therapy. The receptor library was made with the immunoSEQ multiplex PCR assay. TCRdb carries this immuneACCESS record with in-frame sequences only. Its versions omit some clonotypes, under half of them owing to an unresolved V gene in the studies checked, with the rest unexplained. The sample table lists tens of thousands of clones, 79% of them with a count of one. Around 8.4% of the sample goes to the ten largest clones. The sample was PBMCs, taken from a glioma patient treated with radiotherapy, temozolomide or both. These receptor sequences come from a man aged 50-60 years with glioma.

The chain recombines TRBV13 with TRBJ1-3; D uncertain. Trimming stripped 0 bases from V and 2 bases from J, with 11 bases between. Germline V gene sequence: CDR1 PRHDT, CDR2 FYEKMQ (reference sequence). The CDR3 consists of 16 residues. The CDR3 DNA reads TGTGCCAGCAGCTTAGGCCGGAGTCGGGCTGGAAACACCATATATTTT. Residues: CASSLGRSRAGNTIYF. Supplemented by reference TRBV13 and TRBJ1-3, the full variable domain reads AAGVIQSPRHLIKEKRETATLKCYPIPRHDTVYWYQQGPGQDPQFLISFYEKMQSDKGSIPDRFSAQQFSDYHSELNMSSLELGDSALYFCASSLGRSRAGNTIYFGEGSWLTVV.

This clone was recorded a few times. This CDR3 reads CASSLRQGPSADTQYF. CDR3 bases: TGCGCCAGCAGCCTACGACAGGGACCAAGCGCAGATACGCAGTATTTT. The chain couples TRBV4-1 to TRBJ2-3, with TRBD1 identical over 7 bases. Germline CDR1 reads MGHRA; CDR2 reads YSYEKL. There are 16 residues in the CDR3. With 4 bases clipped from V and 4 bases from J, the junction kept 11 bases outside the gene matches.

The chain employs TRBV7-9 and TRBJ2-7; either TRBD1 or TRBD2 may supply D (5 bases each). The CDR3 is made up of 13 amino acids. V dropped 1 base and J dropped 5 bases, with 9 bases sitting between them. Germline CDR1 is SEHNR and CDR2 is FQNEAQ (reference sequence). CDR3 sequence: CASSLDGADEQYF. CDR3 nucleotides: TGTGCCAGCAGCTTAGACGGGGCCGACGAGCAGTACTTC.

This clone has only one observation. The chain is built from TRBV25-1 and TRBJ1-1, with no clear D. Germline assignment: CDR1 MGHDK and CDR2 SYGVNS. This CDR3 is built from 13 residues. Trimming took 4 bases from V and 0 from J, leaving 6 bases between them. CDR3 sequence (DNA): TGTGCCAGCAGTGCCCCCCTGAACACTGAAGCTTTCTTT. It encodes CASSAPLNTEAFF.

The rearrangement joins TRBV7-2 to TRBJ2-7; no clear D. The germline V gene encodes CDR1 SGHTA and CDR2 FQGNSA. The V gene lost 5 bases and the J gene lost 2 bases, with 4 bases spanning the gap. The CDR3 has 11 residues. The CDR3 sequence is CASSVTYEQYF. The CDR3 region has the DNA TGTGCCAGCAGCGTTACCTACGAGCAGTACTTC.

This clone appeared a few times. The sample contains more than one DNA sequence encoding this CDR3. This rearrangement joins TRBV7-2 to TRBJ2-3; the D is unclear. Trimming took off 3 bases at V and 2 bases at J, with 0 bases between the two ends. Per germline, CDR1 SGHTA and CDR2 FQGNSA. The CDR3 is 11 residues long. CDR3 residues: CASSFTDTQYF. For the CDR3, the DNA is TGTGCCAGCAGCTTCACAGATACGCAGTATTTT.

V gene TRBV5-6 combines with J gene TRBJ1-1, with D unresolved. With 0 bases removed from V and 9 bases from J, the gap between germline ends came to 6 bases. Germline assignment: CDR1 SGHDT and CDR2 YYEEEE. CDR3 length equals 11 residues. CDR3 loop: CASSLGGKAFF. Here the CDR3 DNA reads TGTGCCAGCAGCTTGGGAGGGAAAGCTTTCTTT.

This chain's CDR3 is CASSPRGEGGHGYTF. DNA of the CDR3: TGTGCCAGCTCACCACGAGGAGAAGGGGGACATGGCTACACCTTC. This chain links TRBV18 with TRBJ1-2, with D tentatively TRBD1 (6 bases). V was pared by 1 base and J by 6 bases, with 15 bases between. Germline CDR1 KGHSH, CDR2 LQKENI. CDR3 size: 15 residues.

The chain combines TRBV7-9 with TRBJ1-4; D remains ambiguous. Germline V CDR1 and CDR2: SEHNR, FQNEAQ (reference sequence). CDR3 size: 15 residues. The germline V and J ends were trimmed by 5 bases and 2 bases, with 12 bases remaining between them. The CDR3, as DNA: TGTGCCAGCAGCGGATATAGCGCGACTAATGAAAAACTGTTTTTT. Translation gives CASSGYSATNEKLFF.

V is TRBV27 and J is TRBJ1-2; 9 nucleotides match TRBD1. V lost 2 bases to trimming and J lost 7 bases; unmatched junction nucleotides: 5. The CDR3 runs to 14 residues. Germline V CDR1 and CDR2: MNHEY, SMNVEV (reference sequence). CDR3 residues: CASSLRGTGPGYTF. CDR3 sequence (DNA): TGTGCCAGCAGTTTACGGGGGACAGGGCCTGGCTACACCTTC.

CDR3 loop: CASSQDGLADISYNEQFF. In nucleotides, the CDR3 is TGCGCCAGCAGCCAAGATGGACTAGCGGATATCTCCTACAATGAGCAGTTCTTC. The chain recombines TRBV4-1 with TRBJ2-1; 10 bases fit TRBD2. The J segment lost 0 bases and the V segment lost 0 bases, leaving 5 bases of the junction unmatched. Germline V CDR1 and CDR2: MGHRA, YSYEKL. The CDR3 totals 18 residues.

The chain uses TRBV2 and TRBJ1-5; D may be TRBD1 (6 bases). The CDR3 loop spans 16 amino acids. Between the trimmed V and J ends, which lost 4 bases and 7 bases, there was a span of 20 bases. From germline, CDR1 is SNHLY and CDR2 FYNNEI. CDR3 DNA: TGTGCCAGCAGTGTTGGGGGCACTCTCAAGAAGCAGCCCCAGCATTTT. This translates into CASSVGGTLKKQPQHF.

The J gene is TRBJ2-7, the V gene TRBV7-9; a possible D gene is TRBD1 (6 bases). The CDR3 runs 17 residues. The V and J ends lost 2 bases and 1 base respectively, with 18 bases between them. The V gene's germline CDR1 is SEHNR and CDR2 FQNEAQ (reference sequence). CDR3 amino acids: CASSLSGQGSISYEQYF. CDR3 sequence (DNA): TGTGCCAGCAGCTTATCCGGGCAGGGGTCTATATCCTACGAGCAGTACTTC.

The genes are TRBV6-6 and TRBJ2-7; 8 bases map to TRBD1. This CDR3 is built from 15 residues. CDR1 MNHNY and CDR2 SVGAGI come from the germline V gene (reference sequence). The junction had 11 bases not matched to a gene; V was cut back by 6 bases and J by 4 bases. The CDR3 sequence is CASRPRGLSGYEQYF. In DNA, the CDR3 is TGTGCCAGCAGGCCCAGGGGGCTGTCGGGATACGAGCAGTACTTC.

The rearrangement links TRBV4-1 to TRBJ1-2; D gene unclear. CDR1 and CDR2 from the germline V gene are MGHRA and YSYEKL. Trimming cost V 0 bases and J 7 bases, with 9 bases left between them. CDR3 size: 13 residues. DNA for the CDR3: TGCGCCAGCAGCCAAGACAGCAAGAGTGGCTACACCTTC. Its protein product is CASSQDSKSGYTF.

The chain uses TRBV30 and TRBJ1-1, with D unresolved. This CDR3 region has 12 residues. CDR1 GTSNPN and CDR2 SVGIG come from the germline V gene (reference sequence). Trimming stripped 3 bases from V and 4 bases from J, with 9 bases between. CDR3 DNA sequence: TGTGCCTGGAGCGGAGGGCTCACTGAAGCTTTCTTT. It encodes CAWSGGLTEAFF.

This clone was found once. This rearrangement joins TRBV6-6 to TRBJ2-7; TRBD1 aligns across 10 bases. Losses at the gene ends were 7 bases for V and 3 bases for J; bases not matched to a gene: 9. The CDR3 sequence is 15 residues long. Germline lookup yields CDR1 MNHNY and CDR2 SVGAGI (reference sequence). The CDR3 DNA is TGTGCCAGCACCGACGCGGGACAGGGGATCTACGAGCAGTACTTC. Its protein product is CASTDAGQGIYEQYF.

Many counts were recorded for this clone. In DNA, the CDR3 is TGTGCCACCAGCAGAGAGAGGAGCCTGGCTGAAGCTTTCTTT. Its translation: CATSRERSLAEAFF. This sequence joins TRBV15 and TRBJ1-1; no clear D. CDR1 and CDR2 from the germline V gene are LNHNV and YYDKDF (reference sequence). Trimming cost V 0 bases and J 6 bases, with 11 bases left between them. There are 14 residues in the CDR3.

This chain joins TRBV10-3 and TRBJ1-2, with 7 bases lining up with TRBD1. The J segment lost 5 bases and the V segment lost 7 bases, leaving 7 bases of the junction unmatched. This CDR3 is 13 amino acids long. Germline V gene data show CDR1 as ENHRY and CDR2 as SYGVKD. CDR3 DNA sequence: TGTGCCATCACCGTAGAGGGACAGTATGGCTACACCTTC. Translating it yields CAITVEGQYGYTF.

Only a few counts were recorded for this clone. In DNA, the CDR3 is TGTGCCTGGAGTATACCAGGCGGGAACATTCAGTACTTC. This translates into CAWSIPGGNIQYF. V is TRBV30 and J is TRBJ2-4; TRBD2 might be the D (5 bases). Germline V gene lookup returns CDR1 GTSNPN and CDR2 SVGIG (reference sequence). The CDR3 runs 13 residues. The V gene lost 2 bases and the J gene lost 7 bases, with 12 bases spanning the gap. The whole variable domain, filled in from reference TRBV30 and TRBJ2-4, reads SQTIHQWPATLVQPVGSPLSLECTVEGTSNPNLYWYRQAAGRGLQLLFYSVGIGQISSEVPQNLSASRPQDRQFILSSKKLLLSDSGFYLCAWSIPGGNIQYFGAGTRLSVL.

The chain recombines TRBV9 with TRBJ1-1; 7 bases line up with TRBD1. The CDR3 is 14 amino acids. The trim removed 2 bases at V and 1 base at J, leaving 2 bases unmatched. Germline loops: CDR1 SGDLS, CDR2 YYNGEE. The CDR3 nucleotides read TGTGCCAGCAGCGTGCAGGGGGGGAACACTGAAGCTTTCTTT. Translating gives CASSVQGGNTEAFF.

The J gene is TRBJ1-4, the V gene TRBV5-1; D ambiguous. The germline CDR1 and CDR2 sequences are SGHRS and YFSETQ. The CDR3 contains 15 residues. With 3 bases removed from V and 8 bases from J, the gap between germline ends came to 17 bases. The CDR3 here is CASSWREPRREKLFF. The CDR3 nucleotides are TGCGCCAGCAGCTGGCGGGAACCCCGAAGGGAAAAACTGTTTTTT.

With respect to this clone: Germline and junction disagree at one end, which may indicate a read error. The chain recombines TRBV4-3 with TRBJ2-3, with D possibly TRBD2 on 8 matching bases. The V gene's germline CDR1 is LGHNA and CDR2 YSLEER. This CDR3 has 16 residues. CDR3 sequence: CASGQGGGGRTDTQYF. DNA for the CDR3: TGCGCCAGCGGCCAGGGGGGCGGGGGGCGAACAGATACGCAGTATTTT.

The sample holds one count of this clone. The V gene is TRBV11-2, the J gene TRBJ2-5; D is undetermined. The CDR3 has 13 residues. Germline V gene data show CDR1 as SGHAT and CDR2 as FQNNGV. The ends were cut back, 6 bases at V and 3 bases at J, with 11 bases in the middle. The CDR3 loop reads CASSPRVEETQYF. CDR3 nucleotides: TGTGCCAGCAGTCCCCGGGTGGAAGAGACCCAGTACTTC.

CDR3 region: CASSQSGGGDRKTQYF. The CDR3, as DNA: TGTGCCAGCAGCCAATCAGGAGGGGGTGATAGGAAGACCCAGTACTTC. The chain links TRBV14 to TRBJ2-5; D is possibly TRBD1 or TRBD2 (6 bases each). Trimming shortened V by 2 bases and J by 6 bases, and 19 bases separated the two germline ends. Germline V lookup: CDR1 SGHDN, CDR2 FVKESK. This CDR3 spans 16 amino acids.

The chain recombines TRBV30 with TRBJ2-5; D might be TRBD2 (5 bases). V gave up 3 bases and J gave up 4 bases, with 9 bases separating them. CDR1 GTSNPN and CDR2 SVGIG come from the germline V gene (reference sequence). This CDR3 is 12 amino acids long. The CDR3 nucleotides are TGTGCCTGGAGCCCCCGGGGAGAGACCCAGTACTTC. This translates into CAWSPRGETQYF.

The chain recombines TRBV10-3 with TRBJ2-1; TRBD2 matches at 10 bases. From germline, CDR1 is ENHRY and CDR2 SYGVKD. CDR3 length: 15 amino acids. V lost 3 bases, J lost 7 bases, and 6 bases stayed unmatched. The CDR3 region is CAISDGTSEINEQFF. The CDR3 DNA sequence: TGTGCCATCAGTGATGGGACTAGCGAAATTAATGAGCAGTTCTTC.

The chain couples TRBV30 to TRBJ2-7; D gene ambiguous. The CDR3 loop spans 13 amino acids. CDR1 and CDR2 (germline): GTSNPN, SVGIG (reference sequence). Deletions cut 0 bases from V and 4 bases from J, with 10 bases between. The CDR3 DNA reads TGTGCCTGGAGTGTACAATTGCGGTACGAGCAGTACTTC. This gives the protein CAWSVQLRYEQYF.

In its sample, this clone was seen once. The CDR3 region is CASSDTAGTEAFF. DNA of the CDR3: TGTGCCAGCAGTGACACGGCCGGCACTGAAGCTTTCTTT. The chain employs TRBV6-4 and TRBJ1-1; D not certain. Germline values: CDR1 MRHNA, CDR2 SNTAGT. The CDR3 spans 13 residues. The ends were cut back, 2 bases at V and 4 bases at J, with 8 bases in the middle.